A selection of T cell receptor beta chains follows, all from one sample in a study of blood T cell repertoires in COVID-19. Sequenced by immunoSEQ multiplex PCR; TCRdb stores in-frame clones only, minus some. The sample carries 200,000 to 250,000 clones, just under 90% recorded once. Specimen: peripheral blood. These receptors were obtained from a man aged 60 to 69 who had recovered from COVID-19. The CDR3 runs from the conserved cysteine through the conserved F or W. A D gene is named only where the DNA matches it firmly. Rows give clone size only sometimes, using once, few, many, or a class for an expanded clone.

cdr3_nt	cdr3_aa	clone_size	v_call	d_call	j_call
TGTGCCAGCAGCACCCAGGGACTACTATCCAATGAGCAGTTCTTC	CASSTQGLLSNEQFF	.	TRBV9	TRBD2	TRBJ2-1
TGTGCCAGCAGCCCGGGCGGCGGGGCCACAGATACGCAGTATTTT	CASSPGGGATDTQYF	.	TRBV5-4	.	TRBJ2-3
TGTGCCAGTAGTATCAGGGGTGGGGAGCTGTTTTTT	CASSIRGGELFF	few	TRBV19	.	TRBJ2-2
TGTGCCAGCAGCTTCGACAGGGGGATCGGGGAGCTGTTTTTT	CASSFDRGIGELFF	.	TRBV9	TRBD1	TRBJ2-2
TGTGCCTGGACCCCGGGGTCCAAAACCTACGAGCAGTACTTC	CAWTPGSKTYEQYF	.	TRBV30	.	TRBJ2-7
TGTGCCAGCAGACAGGGGGTTGGCTACACCTTC	CASRQGVGYTF	.	TRBV2	TRBD1	TRBJ1-2
TGCGCCAGCAGCTTGGGGGGCCTACCTGTTAACTCTGGAAACACCATATATTTT	CASSLGGLPVNSGNTIYF	.	TRBV5-1	.	TRBJ1-3
TGTGCCAGCAGCGTAGTGCCGGGGGGGCATCCCGACACCGGGGAGCTGTTTTTT	CASSVVPGGHPDTGELFF	many	TRBV9	TRBD2	TRBJ2-2
TGTGCCTGGAGTGTAGGGACAGGGGAAGGCTATGGCTACACCTTC	CAWSVGTGEGYGYTF	.	TRBV30	TRBD1	TRBJ1-2
TGTGCCAGCAGCGAGGGAGGGACTAGCCTCTACAATGAGCAGTTCTTC	CASSEGGTSLYNEQFF	.	TRBV13	TRBD2	TRBJ2-1
TGTGCCAGCAGTGAAGCCGGTGGAGGGCCCCAGCATTTT	CASSEAGGGPQHF	.	TRBV2	.	TRBJ1-5
TGCGCCAGCAGCTTGGGACAGACATACAATGAGCAGTTCTTC	CASSLGQTYNEQFF	.	TRBV5-1	.	TRBJ2-1
TGTGCCAGCAGTGTCCGGACTAGCGGGTCAGAGGCCTACGAGCAGTACTTC	CASSVRTSGSEAYEQYF	.	TRBV6-1	TRBD2	TRBJ2-7
TGTGCCAGCAGCTTTACAAACAGGGAGACCCAGTACTTC	CASSFTNRETQYF	.	TRBV11-2	.	TRBJ2-5
TGTGCCACCAGCAGAGAAAGTCAATCGTCAGGGGGGCGGGAGACCCAGTACTTC	CATSRESQSSGGRETQYF	.	TRBV15	.	TRBJ2-5
TGTGCCAGCAGCACTACTAGCGGCTACTCCTACGAGCAGTACTTC	CASSTTSGYSYEQYF	.	TRBV7-2	TRBD2	TRBJ2-7
TGTGCCAGCAGCTTCCGCGGGGGAGGAAGAGATACGCAGTATTTT	CASSFRGGGRDTQYF	.	TRBV7-2	TRBD2	TRBJ2-3
TGTGCCAGCAGTCACACAGGGATCTATGGCTACACCTTC	CASSHTGIYGYTF	.	TRBV6-6	.	TRBJ1-2